This is a list of T cell receptor beta chains from one sample in a study of human T cells and chemical hapten exposure. Via MiXCR, TCRdb re-called the RACE reads, giving one row per CDR3 protein. The data hold about 380,000 distinct CDR3 sequences, with 4.5% to 5.5% observed a single time. This material consisted of whole blood, taken in connection with sensitization to the hapten diphenylcyclopropenone (DPC). These receptors all come from a woman aged 45-65 years with alopecia areata. Some clones in this sample may be carry-over from other donors' samples. CDR3s include the opening cysteine and the closing phenylalanine or tryptophan. A D gene is named only where the DNA matches it firmly. A clone size is listed for some rows: how often the clone was seen (once, few, many), or a class if it is expanded.

d_gene,v_gene,abundance,j_gene,CDR3nt,CDR3aa
NA,TRBV4-2,few,TRBJ1-1,TGTGCCAGCAGCCAAGATGAACGGTCGGGGAAGGCTTTCTTT,CASSQDERSGKAFF
NA,TRBV27,many,TRBJ2-7,TGTGCCAGCAGCTTGGGGGACGAGCAGTACTTC,CASSLGDEQYF
TRBD1,TRBV29-1,NA,TRBJ1-1,TGCAGCGTTGGACAGGGAAAGGAAACTGAAGCTTTCTTT,CSVGQGKETEAFF
TRBD1,TRBV27,NA,TRBJ2-3,TGTGCCAGCAGTGAGGGGACAGTAGAGACAGATACGCAGTATTTT,CASSEGTVETDTQYF
TRBD1,TRBV6-1,few,TRBJ2-4,TGTGCCCACCGGGACAGGGGCGACATTCAGTACTTC,CAHRDRGDIQYF
TRBD1,TRBV12-3/TRBV12-4,many,TRBJ1-1,TGTGCCAGCAGTTTCGGACAGGCTGGTGAAGCTTTCTTT,CASSFGQAGEAFF
NA,TRBV10-3,few,TRBJ1-1,TGTGCCATCAGTGAGGAGGGGATGAACACTGAAGCTTTCTTT,CAISEEGMNTEAFF
NA,TRBV29-1,few,TRBJ2-7,TGCAGCGTTGCAGTAGCTTCCTACGAGCAGTACTTC,CSVAVASYEQYF
TRBD2,TRBV6-5,many,TRBJ2-1,TGTGCCAGCAGTTACTCCACACGTAGCGGGAGACTGGATGAGCAGTTCTTC,CASSYSTRSGRLDEQFF
NA,TRBV27,many,TRBJ2-5,TGTGCCAGCAGTCCGACGTACCAAGAGACCCAGTACTTC,CASSPTYQETQYF
NA,TRBV29-1,many,TRBJ1-5,TGCAGCGTTGCGGACGGGCTCCTGGGGAATCAGCCCCAGCATTTT,CSVADGLLGNQPQHF
NA,TRBV2,NA,TRBJ2-1,TGTGCCAGCAGGGGGCTTGGCAATGAGCAGTTCTTC,CASRGLGNEQFF
NA,TRBV3-1,many,TRBJ1-1,TGTGCCAGCAGCGAAATCATGAACACTGAAGCTTTCTTT,CASSEIMNTEAFF
NA,TRBV4-2,many,TRBJ2-3,TGTGCCAGCAGCCAAGATCAAGGCAACACAGATACGCAGTATTTT,CASSQDQGNTDTQYF
NA,TRBV6-5,many,TRBJ2-5,TGTGCCACCAGCCCGGGGAACCAAGAGACCCAGTACTTC,CATSPGNQETQYF
NA,TRBV10-3,many,TRBJ2-7,TGTGCCTCCACCGGTACCATAGGCCACGAGCAGTACTTC,CASTGTIGHEQYF
NA,TRBV27,few,TRBJ2-7,TGTGCCAGCGGGGGCGGGGACAGTCCTAGGGACGAGCAGTACTTC,CASGGGDSPRDEQYF
NA,TRBV29-1,NA,TRBJ1-1,TGCAGCGTTGAAGCCGGGGCAGAAGCTTTCTTT,CSVEAGAEAFF
TRBD2,TRBV20-1,NA,TRBJ2-3,TGCAGTGTTCCTTTGACTAGCGGGAGCACAGATACGCAGTATTTT,CSVPLTSGSTDTQYF
NA,TRBV11-2,many,TRBJ2-3,TGTGCCAGCAGCTTGGGCGGAGTCGGGGATACGCAGTATTTT,CASSLGGVGDTQYF
TRBD2,TRBV5-6,many,TRBJ2-7,TGTGCCAGCACCGGGGTACTAGCGGGAGAGGACTACGAGCAGTACTTC,CASTGVLAGEDYEQYF
TRBD2,TRBV29-1,many,TRBJ2-1,TGCAGCGTTGGCCTAGCGGATGGTCACAATGAGCAGTTCTTC,CSVGLADGHNEQFF
NA,TRBV9,many,TRBJ2-3,TGTGCCAGCAGCGTTGGGAGACAAACAGATACGCAGTATTTT,CASSVGRQTDTQYF
NA,TRBV12-5,few,TRBJ2-5,TGTGCTAGTGGTTTGGACGGGAGCAGCTACTTC,CASGLDGSSYF
NA,TRBV28,NA,TRBJ2-6,TGTGCCAGCCCCACCGTCCTGACTTTC,CASPTVLTF
NA,TRBV7-9,many,TRBJ2-3,TGTGCCAGCAGCGCTGTTCTAGGAGGCGCAGATACGCAGTATTTT,CASSAVLGGADTQYF